The 25 T cell receptor beta chains given below trace back to one sample, sequenced in a study of T cell responses to AZD1222 COVID-19 vaccine. Sequencing was performed with immunoSEQ multiplex PCR; in TCRdb, only in-frame clones are kept and a portion is missing. The repertoire consists of approximately 120,000 clones, with less than 90% occurring once and the leading ten covering approximately 4%. The sample here was peripheral blood, taken on day 0 of AZD1222 vaccination. The source of these receptors is an adult in good health.

This sequence joins TRBV6-6 and TRBJ1-1, with 8 positions matching TRBD1. This CDR3 spans 14 amino acids. With 6 bases clipped from V and 5 bases from J, the junction kept 8 bases outside the gene matches. Per the germline V gene, CDR1 is MNHNY and CDR2 is SVGAGI (reference sequence). CDR3 in amino acids: CASRETGVRTEAFF. Here the CDR3 DNA reads TGTGCCAGCAGGGAGACAGGGGTAAGGACTGAAGCTTTCTTT.

The table lists this clone with a count of one. This chain connects TRBV5-1 to TRBJ2-3; maybe TRBD2 (5 bases). The V end lost 8 bases, the J end lost 1 base, and 8 bases lay between the germline ends. The CDR3 loop spans 12 amino acids. CDR1 is SGHRS and CDR2 is YFSETQ in the germline V gene. The CDR3: CASLGGTDTQYF. CDR3 sequence (DNA): TGCGCCAGTTTGGGAGGCACAGATACGCAGTATTTT.

This chain uses TRBV11-2 with TRBJ2-7; D not certain. The CDR3 has 12 amino acids. Trimming took 4 bases from V and 6 from J, leaving 10 bases between them. Germline CDR1 reads SGHAT; CDR2 reads FQNNGV. CDR3 in amino acids: CASSSRAPEQYF. The CDR3 DNA sequence: TGTGCCAGCAGCTCTAGGGCCCCCGAGCAGTACTTC.

The CDR3 is CSVEGKQYGYTF. DNA of the CDR3: TGCAGCGTCGAGGGGAAACAGTATGGCTACACCTTC. The chain recombines TRBV29-1 with TRBJ1-2; TRBD1 might be the D (5 bases). The CDR3 length is 12 residues. CDR1 and CDR2 from the germline V gene are SQVTM and ANQGSEA. V lost 6 bases and J lost 5, with 13 bases in between.

The rearrangement links TRBV15 to TRBJ2-3, with TRBD2 matching over 7 bases. The CDR3 runs to 15 residues. V lost 3 bases and J lost 4; bases outside the gene matches: 7. CDR1 is LNHNV, CDR2 YYDKDF, per germline (reference sequence). The CDR3 sequence: CATSRGERDSDTQYF. CDR3 in DNA: TGTGCCACCAGCAGGGGGGAGCGGGACTCAGATACGCAGTATTTT.

CDR3 region: CASRGRQPNDSYGYTF. CDR3 coding DNA: TGTGCCAGCAGGGGCAGACAGCCGAACGACAGCTATGGCTACACCTTC. The chain employs TRBV5-4 and TRBJ1-2; tentative D call: TRBD1 (5 bases). Germline CDR1 is SGHNT and CDR2 is YYREEE (reference sequence). This CDR3 is built from 16 residues. V was shortened by 5 bases and J by 4 bases, with 21 bases between the two germline ends.

The chain is built from TRBV3-1 (or the pseudogene TRBV3-2) and TRBJ2-7; D not resolved. V lost 0 bases to trimming and J lost 2 bases, with 2 bases between them. In germline, CDR1 is LGHDT, CDR2 YNNKEL (reference sequence). CDR3 size: 12 residues. For the CDR3, the DNA is TGTGCCAGCAGCCAAGATACCTACGAGCAGTACTTC. Translated, it gives CASSQDTYEQYF.

V usage is TRBV7-2 and J usage is TRBJ2-3; 9 bases are shared with TRBD2. V gave up 0 bases and J gave up 0 bases; unmatched junction bases: 7. Looked up from germline, CDR1 is SGHTA and CDR2 is FQGNSA. The CDR3 sequence is 18 residues long. CDR3 in DNA: TGTGCCAGCAGCTTAGCCGGGAGCGGGGGGACTAGCACAGATACGCAGTATTTT. It encodes CASSLAGSGGTSTDTQYF. Looking up the rest from reference TRBV7-2 and TRBJ2-3 gives the full variable domain: GAGVSQSPSNKVTEKGKDVELRCDPISGHTALYWYRQSLGQGLEFLIYFQGNSAPDKSGLPSDRFSAERTGGSVSTLTIQRTQQEDSAVYLCASSLAGSGGTSTDTQYFGPGTRLTVL.

The chain couples TRBV19 to TRBJ1-4; TRBD1 might be the D (5 bases). There are 17 residues in the CDR3. Germline CDR1 LNHDA, CDR2 SQIVND (reference sequence). The V end lost 1 base, the J end lost 4 bases, and 16 bases lay between the germline ends. CDR3 sequence reads: CASSIGKWGSLNEKLFF. The CDR3 region has the DNA TGTGCCAGTAGTATAGGGAAGTGGGGCTCCCTTAATGAAAAACTGTTTTTT. Complete variable domain (other parts from reference TRBV19 and TRBJ1-4): DGGITQSPKYLFRKEGQNVTLSCEQNLNHDAMYWYRQDPGQGLRLIYYSQIVNDFQKGDIAEGYSVSREKKESFPLTVTSAQKNPTAFYLCASSIGKWGSLNEKLFFGSGTQLSVL.

The gene calls are TRBV7-2 and TRBJ2-1, with D possibly TRBD1 on 6 matching bases. This CDR3 is 14 amino acids long. CDR1 is SGHTA, CDR2 FQGNSA, per germline. V dropped 5 bases and J dropped 4 bases, with 12 bases sitting between them. Here the CDR3 reads CASSPQGRYNEQFF. The CDR3 DNA sequence: TGTGCCAGCAGCCCTCAGGGGCGTTACAATGAGCAGTTCTTC.

This clone was detected a few times. This chain joins TRBV11-2 and TRBJ2-7, with D possibly being TRBD2 (5 bases). This CDR3 has 13 residues. Trimming removed 5 bases at V and 3 bases at J, with 11 bases between. Germline V gene data show CDR1 as SGHAT and CDR2 as FQNNGV. DNA for the CDR3: TGTGCCAGCAGCCCCGGGGTTGTCTACGAGCAGTACTTC. As protein: CASSPGVVYEQYF.

V is TRBV3-1 (or the pseudogene TRBV3-2) and J is TRBJ2-3; D tentatively reads TRBD1 or TRBD2 (5 bases each). The V gene's germline CDR1 is LGHDT and CDR2 YNNKEL (reference sequence). With 4 bases removed from V and 1 base from J, the gap between germline ends came to 15 bases. This CDR3 contains 16 residues. The chain's CDR3 is CASSPLRGAGTDTQYF. The DNA of the CDR3 is TGTGCCAGCAGCCCCCTGAGGGGCGCGGGCACAGATACGCAGTATTTT.

The gene calls are TRBV7-9 and TRBJ2-7; D is unclear. The V end was cut by 8 bases, the J end by 5 bases, with 7 bases between. The V gene's germline CDR1 is SEHNR and CDR2 FQNEAQ (reference sequence). The CDR3 sequence is 10 residues long. The CDR3 nucleotides are TGTGCCAGCCGTCCTCACGAGCAGTACTTC. Protein sequence: CASRPHEQYF.

V is TRBV15 and J is TRBJ1-2; D call uncertain. The germline gives CDR1 LNHNV, CDR2 YYDKDF (reference sequence). Deletions cut 0 bases from V and 5 bases from J, with 7 bases between. The CDR3 runs 13 residues. The CDR3 protein is CATSRDLQYGYTF. CDR3 sequence (DNA): TGTGCCACCAGCAGAGATTTACAGTATGGCTACACCTTC.

V usage is TRBV2 and J usage is TRBJ1-6; perhaps TRBD1 as D (5 bases). There are 16 residues in the CDR3. The germline V gene has CDR1 SNHLY and CDR2 FYNNEI. V gave up 1 base and J gave up 4 bases, with 11 bases separating them. DNA of the CDR3: TGTGCCAGCAGTGAAGGAGGGGACCCATATAATTCACCCCTCCACTTT. Residues: CASSEGGDPYNSPLHF.

In this sample, this clone turned up once. This chain joins TRBV6-5 and TRBJ1-1; unclear D gene. Germline V gene lookup returns CDR1 MNHEY and CDR2 SVGAGI. The ends were cut back, 0 bases at V and 7 bases at J, with 9 bases in the middle. The CDR3 runs 13 residues. CDR3 nucleotide sequence: TGTGCCAGCAGTTACTCGCAGAGCAATGAAGCTTTCTTT. It is translated as CASSYSQSNEAFF.

This sequence joins TRBV19 and TRBJ1-5, with D uncertain. Germline assignment: CDR1 LNHDA and CDR2 SQIVND (reference sequence). Trimming shortened V by 3 bases and J by 0 bases, and 6 bases separated the two germline ends. The length of the CDR3 is 14 residues. The CDR3 protein is CASSMADSNQPQHF. In DNA, the CDR3 is TGTGCCAGTAGTATGGCCGATAGCAATCAGCCCCAGCATTTT.

The genes are TRBV30 and TRBJ1-1, with a weak D call TRBD1 (6 bases). This CDR3 has 12 residues. Germline V CDR1 and CDR2: GTSNPN, SVGIG (reference sequence). The V and J ends lost 7 bases and 6 bases respectively, with 15 bases between them. Written as DNA, the CDR3 is TGTGCCTCCCGAACAGGGAGGGCTGAAGCTTTCTTT. Amino acid sequence: CASRTGRAEAFF.

The J gene is TRBJ2-5, the V gene TRBV7-9; D not resolved. CDR3 length: 15 amino acids. V dropped 1 base and J dropped 5 bases, with 14 bases sitting between them. Germline V lookup: CDR1 SEHNR, CDR2 FQNEAQ (reference sequence). Written as DNA, the CDR3 is TGTGCCAGCAGCTTAGAGTCAGTCAAGGCCGAGACCCAGTACTTC. This encodes CASSLESVKAETQYF.

The chain uses TRBV24-1 and TRBJ2-3, with TRBD1 matching over 8 bases. Germline assignment: CDR1 KGHDR and CDR2 SFDVKD. The CDR3 is 15 amino acids. V was pared by 4 bases and J by 0 bases, with 2 bases of the junction left unmatched. The CDR3 coding sequence is TGTGCCACCAGTGAACGGACAGGGAGCACAGATACGCAGTATTTT. As protein: CATSERTGSTDTQYF.

V is TRBV18 and J is TRBJ2-3; D tentatively reads TRBD1 or TRBD2 (5 bases each). Germline loops: CDR1 KGHSH, CDR2 LQKENI. CDR3 length: 15 residues. The germline V and J ends were trimmed by 2 bases and 3 bases, with 12 bases remaining between them. For the CDR3, the DNA is TGTGCCAGCTCACCAAAGGGGCGGGTTACAGATACGCAGTATTTT. It codes for CASSPKGRVTDTQYF.

The chain uses TRBV4-2 and TRBJ1-2; D remains ambiguous. The CDR3 runs to 15 residues. The germline CDR1 and CDR2 sequences are LGHNA and YNFKEQ. The germline V and J ends were trimmed by 0 bases and 7 bases, with 15 bases remaining between them. The CDR3 DNA reads as TGTGCCAGCAGCCAAGAATCAAGCGGGGATCGTGGCTACACCTTC. Translating gives CASSQESSGDRGYTF.

The chain employs TRBV5-4 and TRBJ1-4; 7 bases line up with TRBD1. Germline values: CDR1 SGHNT, CDR2 YYREEE (reference sequence). After removal of 4 bases from V and 5 bases from J, the junction contained 5 bases not matched to a gene. CDR3 length equals 14 residues. CDR3 protein: CASSLGQLNEKLFF. The CDR3 DNA reads TGTGCCAGCAGCCTGGGACAGCTAAATGAAAAACTGTTTTTT. The full variable domain, completed using reference TRBV5-4 and TRBJ1-4, is ETGVTQSPTHLIKTRGQQVTLRCSSQSGHNTVSWYQQALGQGPQFIFQYYREEENGRGNFPPRFSGLQFPNYSSELNVNALELDDSALYLCASSLGQLNEKLFFGSGTQLSVL.

This chain links TRBV10-3 with TRBJ1-5; D perhaps matches TRBD1 (5 bases). Trimming took 1 base from V and 7 from J, leaving 14 bases between them. Germline loops: CDR1 ENHRY, CDR2 SYGVKD. The CDR3 is 15 residues long. The CDR3 DNA is TGTGCCATCAGTGAGTGGGGCGGGGGAGGACAGCCCCAGCATTTT. Translated, it gives CAISEWGGGGQPQHF.

V gene TRBV7-3 combines with J gene TRBJ1-1; no clear D gene. The CDR3 is 14 amino acids. In germline, CDR1 is SGHTA, CDR2 FQGTGA. V gave up 2 bases and J gave up 3 bases, with 10 bases separating them. The CDR3 DNA follows: TGTGCCAGCAGCTTACAAGGGTTAGACACTGAAGCTTTCTTT. Protein: CASSLQGLDTEAFF.